The 4 T cell receptor beta chains given below trace back to one sample, sequenced in a study of blood T cell repertoires in COVID-19. Clones were sequenced by immunoSEQ multiplex PCR, and TCRdb holds only the in-frame ones, with some missing. The sample lists fewer than 140,000 clones, roughly 80% occurring once. The sequenced material came from peripheral blood. The receptors come from an older woman with acute or convalescent COVID-19.

CDR3 coding DNA: TGTGCCAGCAGCGAAACGACAGGGGCGACTGAAGCTTTCTTT. This encodes CASSETTGATEAFF. The chain uses TRBV2 and TRBJ1-1; 8 bases map to TRBD1. The V gene's germline CDR1 is SNHLY and CDR2 FYNNEI. V dropped 6 bases and J dropped 5; count of bases not matched to a gene: 8. CDR3 size: 14 residues.

The chain carries TRBV5-6 and TRBJ1-2; TRBD1 matches at 7 bases. The trim removed 0 bases at V and 0 bases at J, leaving 2 bases unmatched. The CDR3 runs to 15 residues. CDR1 is SGHDT and CDR2 is YYEEEE in the germline V gene. CDR3 sequence reads: CASSLGDSSNYGYTF. The CDR3 nucleotides read TGTGCCAGCAGCTTGGGGGACAGCTCTAACTATGGCTACACCTTC.

The chain employs TRBV7-3 and TRBJ2-7; D may be TRBD1 (5 bases). With 5 bases removed from V and 1 base from J, the gap between germline ends came to 9 bases. CDR3 size: 13 residues. CDR1 and CDR2 from the germline V gene are SGHTA and FQGTGA. The CDR3 bases are TGTGCCAGCAGCCTAGACAGTTCCTACGAGCAGTACTTC. Its protein is CASSLDSSYEQYF. The variable domain in full, completed from reference TRBV7-3 and TRBJ2-7, reads GAGVSQTPSNKVTEKGKYVELRCDPISGHTALYWYRQSLGQGPEFLIYFQGTGAADDSGLPNDRFFAVRPEGSVSTLKIQRTERGDSAVYLCASSLDSSYEQYFGPGTRLTVT.

J is TRBJ2-6 and V is TRBV29-1, with unresolved D. The CDR3 contains 13 residues. Germline loops: CDR1 SQVTM, CDR2 ANQGSEA. The V end was cut by 5 bases, the J end by 1 base, with 6 bases between. CDR3 DNA sequence: TGCAGCGTTACGGTATCTGGGGCCAACGTCCTGACTTTC. Translated, it gives CSVTVSGANVLTF.